The rows below give T cell receptor beta chains drawn from one sample of a study of PD-1 blockade in mismatch repair-deficient tumors. Assay: immunoSEQ multiplex PCR; the TCRdb copy retains only in-frame clones and omits some. The data hold some 40,000 clones, with roughly 83% observed a single time. The source material was PBMCs, sampled roughly 40 weeks after starting pembrolizumab. Every receptor here comes from an adult with mismatch repair-deficient cancer. CDR3s include the opening cysteine and the closing phenylalanine or tryptophan. The D gene is left open where the match is weak. Rows give clone size only sometimes, using once, few, many, or a class for an expanded clone.

15,TRBD2,.,TRBV4-1,TRBJ2-1,CASSPLAGEGAEQFF
13,.,.,TRBV15,TRBJ2-2,CATSRHRSGELFF
15,TRBD2,.,TRBV5-1,TRBJ2-1,CASSLLGLASHEQFF
17,TRBD1,.,TRBV28,TRBJ1-2,CASSIHAGGGWNYGYTF
16,TRBD1,.,TRBV27,TRBJ2-1,CASSLLGQESYNEQFF
16,TRBD2,.,TRBV12-5,TRBJ2-1,CASDRTLAGAFNEQFF
16,.,once,TRBV12-2,TRBJ1-5,CASRLVAGGPGGPQHF
14,TRBD2,.,TRBV29-1,TRBJ2-7,CSVEDSGRGHEQYF
16,.,.,TRBV10-1,TRBJ2-1,CATQSQPGQSYNEQFF
13,.,few,TRBV7-8,TRBJ2-7,CASSPLGGYEQYF
14,.,.,TRBV1,TRBJ2-5,CTSSLRAVQETQYF
16,.,.,TRBV10-3,TRBJ2-2,CAGRPGTSINTGELFF
16,TRBD1,.,TRBV19,TRBJ2-7,CASSERSWQGDDEQYF
15,TRBD1,.,TRBV7-2,TRBJ1-2,CASSLEGGQGYGYTF
19,.,.,TRBV4-1,TRBJ1-2,CASSHKLPNRREKNYGYTF
18,TRBD2,.,TRBV6-1,TRBJ2-2,CASSDLALAGGVGGELFF
14,.,.,TRBV4-1,TRBJ2-3,CASSQDAFGDTQYF
15,TRBD1,.,TRBV7-3,TRBJ2-5,CASSLKTGRRETQYF
15,.,once,TRBV29-1,TRBJ2-3,CSVARLAISTDTQYF
14,.,.,TRBV2,TRBJ1-5,CASSEQGPNQPQHF
15,.,.,TRBV6-1,TRBJ1-5,CASNLAEVDNQPQHF
15,TRBD1,.,TRBV6-6,TRBJ1-2,CASSSSGTGDSGYTF
11,.,.,TRBV7-9,TRBJ1-1,CASSLVTGAFF
12,.,.,TRBV7-9,TRBJ1-5,CASSFSGQPQHF
14,.,few,TRBV7-9,TRBJ2-7,CASSLAATTGEQYF
14,TRBD2,.,TRBV5-1,TRBJ2-3,CAGREGSSTDTQYF
14,TRBD1,.,TRBV28,TRBJ1-3,CASRRTGSGNTIYF
15,.,.,TRBV2,TRBJ2-3,CASSAHYFNTDTQYF
15,.,.,TRBV10-3,TRBJ1-5,CAISDGDSSNQPQHF
15,.,few,TRBV7-2,TRBJ2-7,CASSPVGAGAYEQYF
17,TRBD2,.,TRBV27,TRBJ2-1,CASTGTSGRARYNEQFF
12,.,few,TRBV10-3,TRBJ2-7,CAIAGSSYEQYF
15,TRBD2,.,TRBV19,TRBJ2-1,CASSHAPFSGNEQFF
13,.,.,TRBV4-1,TRBJ2-1,CASSQGGSNEQFF
16,TRBD2,.,TRBV2,TRBJ2-5,CASSEFPRTSTETQYF
16,.,.,TRBV5-1,TRBJ2-2,CASSTQGPPVTGELFF
14,TRBD2,once,TRBV7-9,TRBJ2-1,CASSLPAGGNEQFF
14,.,.,TRBV29-1,TRBJ2-7,CSVEIQRGSYEQYF
14,TRBD2,.,TRBV10-3,TRBJ2-1,CAISGAGGDNEQFF
15,.,.,TRBV5-1,TRBJ2-7,CASSLGWLSTYEQYF
14,.,.,TRBV7-3,TRBJ2-3,CASSFNRVSDTQYF
14,TRBD2,once,TRBV10-2,TRBJ2-1,CASSAGGSYNEQFF
14,.,.,TRBV9,TRBJ1-3,CASNEGGSGNTIYF
16,.,.,TRBV19,TRBJ1-5,CASSIGAFYSNQPQHF
15,.,few,TRBV5-8,TRBJ2-3,CASSARGRGTDTQYF
14,.,.,TRBV15,TRBJ2-2,CATSRTVNTGELFF
15,.,.,TRBV6-1,TRBJ2-1,CASSEGPGDNHEQFF
14,.,.,TRBV27,TRBJ2-6,CASSPQAWANVLTF
16,TRBD2,once,TRBV16,TRBJ2-2,CASSPGTSGRTGELFF
14,.,.,TRBV11-2,TRBJ1-2,CASSPGGNPYGYTF
13,.,.,TRBV6-1,TRBJ1-1,CASSSTLGTEAFF
15,TRBD1,.,TRBV4-2,TRBJ1-1,CASSPVDRSNTEAFF